The 24 T cell receptor beta chains below all came from one sample that was sequenced in a study of blood T cell repertoires in COVID-19. Generated by immunoSEQ multiplex PCR, the TCRdb table keeps only in-frame clones and is missing some. The top ten clones hold about a tenth of a sample with a few hundred thousand clones, roughly 90% of them seen once. Sequenced sample: PBMCs or T cells enriched from blood (not recorded which). These receptors were obtained from a man aged 18 to 35 with acute COVID-19.

This chain connects TRBV21-1 to TRBJ2-3; the table calls TRBD1, which could not be checked here. TRBV21-1 is a recognized pseudogene. The CDR3 loop spans 14 amino acids. CDR3 in DNA: TGTGCCAGCACCGAGGGACAGCCAAGGGAACGCCAGTATTTT. This gives the protein CASTEGQPRERQYF.

The CDR3 sequence: CASSPGTSGDEQFF. For the CDR3, the DNA is TGTGCCAGCAGTCCAGGGACTAGCGGGGATGAGCAGTTCTTC. The rearrangement uses TRBV6-5 and TRBJ2-1, with 13 bases fitting TRBD2. In germline, CDR1 is MNHEY, CDR2 SVGAGI. With 5 bases clipped from V and 8 bases from J, the junction kept 3 bases outside the gene matches. The CDR3 sequence is 14 residues long.

V gene TRBV7-3 combines with J gene TRBJ2-1, with 8 bases matching TRBD2. CDR1 SGHTA and CDR2 FQGTGA come from the germline V gene. The V gene end was trimmed by 6 bases and the J gene end by 2 bases; junction bases not matched to a gene: 9. The CDR3 covers 16 residues. The CDR3 region has the DNA TGTGCCAGCAGTTCTCGCGGGGGGAGCCCCTACAATGAGCAGTTCTTC. Its translation is CASSSRGGSPYNEQFF.

This chain uses TRBV7-2 with TRBJ1-3; D call uncertain. This CDR3 has 17 amino acids. Germline V gives CDR1 SGHTA, CDR2 FQGNSA. Trimming took off 1 base at V and 4 bases at J, with 17 bases between the two ends. The CDR3 coding sequence is TGTGCCAGCAGCTTAGGGGCGGCGGGGTTCTCAGGAAACACCATATATTTT. Protein sequence: CASSLGAAGFSGNTIYF.

The chain employs TRBV5-5 and TRBJ2-1; 9 positions agree with TRBD2. Looked up from germline, CDR1 is SGHKS and CDR2 is YYEKEE (reference sequence). The CDR3 totals 15 residues. V shed 2 bases, J shed 7 bases, and the junction held 7 bases outside the gene matches. The chain's CDR3 is CASSFAPGLANEQFF. CDR3 nucleotide sequence: TGTGCCAGCAGCTTTGCCCCGGGACTAGCTAATGAGCAGTTCTTC.

The chain recombines TRBV28 with TRBJ2-1, with no clear D. Germline V gene data show CDR1 as MDHEN and CDR2 as SYDVKM. This CDR3 has 17 amino acids. The V gene lost 7 bases and the J gene lost 0 bases, with 19 bases spanning the gap. Here the CDR3 DNA reads TGTGCCAGCATAAGTGGCGGAAGCACTGTCTCCTACAATGAGCAGTTCTTC. This sequence encodes CASISGGSTVSYNEQFF. Complete variable domain (other parts from reference TRBV28 and TRBJ2-1): DVKVTQSSRYLVKRTGEKVFLECVQDMDHENMFWYRQDPGLGLRLIYFSYDVKMKEKGDIPEGYSVSREKKERFSLILESASTNQTSMYLCASISGGSTVSYNEQFFGPGTRLTVL.

This clone was recorded only once. This chain uses TRBV11-3 with TRBJ2-7; no reliable D call. The CDR3 sequence is 13 residues long. Germline CDR1 and CDR2: SGHNT and YENEEA. V gave up 1 base and J gave up 1 base, with 5 bases separating them. CDR3 protein: CASSLGESYEQYF. The CDR3 DNA sequence: TGTGCCAGCAGCTTAGGCGAGTCCTACGAGCAGTACTTC. The whole variable domain, filled in from reference TRBV11-3 and TRBJ2-7, reads EAGVVQSPRYKIIEKKQPVAFWCNPISGHNTLYWYLQNLGQGPELLIRYENEEAVDDSQLPKDRFSAERLKGVDSTLKIQPAELGDSAVYLCASSLGESYEQYFGPGTRLTVT.

This clone was counted a single time. This chain connects TRBV5-1 to TRBJ1-1, with 8 bases matching TRBD1. This CDR3 contains 13 residues. Trimming at V came to 4 bases and at J to 3 bases, leaving 2 bases not matched to a gene. Germline CDR1 is SGHRS and CDR2 is YFSETQ. The CDR3 DNA is TGCGCCAGCAGCCCGGACAGGGACACTGAAGCTTTCTTT. This gives the protein CASSPDRDTEAFF.

This clone was observed a single time. This rearrangement joins TRBV2 to TRBJ2-1, with D maybe TRBD2 (5 bases). Trimming took off 4 bases at V and 1 base at J, with 8 bases between the two ends. The CDR3 contains 14 residues. The germline V gene has CDR1 SNHLY and CDR2 FYNNEI. The CDR3 is CASSAERSYNEQFF. DNA for the CDR3: TGTGCCAGCAGTGCGGAGCGGTCCTACAATGAGCAGTTCTTC.

The V call is TRBV18, the J call TRBJ1-3, with D perhaps matching TRBD1 (5 bases). Germline CDR1 and CDR2: KGHSH and LQKENI. The CDR3 is 15 residues long. V lost 5 bases to trimming and J lost 0 bases, with 11 bases between them. The CDR3 region has the DNA TGTGCCAGCTCATCGACAGCCGCCTCTGGAAACACCATATATTTT. Its protein is CASSSTAASGNTIYF.

The gene calls are TRBV11-2 and TRBJ1-1; no definite D call. Trimming took 6 bases from V and 2 from J, leaving 28 bases between them. CDR1 and CDR2 (germline): SGHAT, FQNNGV. This CDR3 is 19 amino acids long. CDR3 in DNA: TGTGCCAGCAGGCATAAAACCGGGGAAGAGTTGTACGAAAACACTGAAGCTTTCTTT. Protein: CASRHKTGEELYENTEAFF.

The rearrangement uses TRBV5-1 and TRBJ2-7; 10 positions agree with TRBD2. There are 15 residues in the CDR3. Trimming removed 0 bases from V and 3 bases from J; junction bases left unmatched: 3. Germline CDR1 SGHRS, CDR2 YFSETQ. CDR3 residues: CASSLASGGSYEQYF. CDR3 coding DNA: TGCGCCAGCAGCTTGGCTAGCGGGGGAAGCTACGAGCAGTACTTC.

V usage is TRBV11-2 and J usage is TRBJ2-5; D may be TRBD2 (5 bases). CDR1 SGHAT and CDR2 FQNNGV come from the germline V gene. V was shortened by 5 bases and J by 4 bases, with 17 bases between the two germline ends. The CDR3 loop spans 15 amino acids. DNA of the CDR3: TGTGCCAGCAGCCCCACGGCGGCGGGTCTAGAGACCCAGTACTTC. It yields the protein CASSPTAAGLETQYF.

This clone has a handful of counts. The chain links TRBV5-1 to TRBJ2-3; 7 bases agree with TRBD1. CDR1 and CDR2 from the germline V gene are SGHRS and YFSETQ. The CDR3 loop spans 17 amino acids. With V trimmed by 0 bases and J by 3 bases, 10 bases remained unmatched. DNA of the CDR3: TGCGCCAGCAGCTTGGATGGGGGCAGGGGGAATACAGATACGCAGTATTTT. Protein: CASSLDGGRGNTDTQYF.

The rearrangement links TRBV12-3 or TRBV12-4 to TRBJ1-6; D not certain. The CDR3 loop spans 13 amino acids. V lost 3 bases to trimming and J lost 10 bases, with 10 bases between them. Here the CDR3 reads CASSLQENSPLHF. The CDR3 DNA follows: TGTGCCAGCAGTTTGCAGGAAAACTCACCCCTCCACTTT.

V gene TRBV12-3 or TRBV12-4 combines with J gene TRBJ2-5; D unresolved. Trimming removed 5 bases from V and 4 bases from J, with 8 bases in between. CDR3 length: 12 amino acids. The CDR3, as DNA: TGTGCCAGCAGTCCCGGTTTAGAGACCCAGTACTTC. Translated, it gives CASSPGLETQYF.

The chain couples TRBV6-4 to TRBJ2-3; D may be TRBD2 (5 bases). The CDR3 runs to 15 residues. Germline V CDR1 and CDR2: MRHNA, SNTAGT. Trimming removed 0 bases at V and 4 bases at J, with 11 bases between. The chain's CDR3 is CASSDSVSAPDTQYF. The CDR3 nucleotides are TGTGCCAGCAGTGACTCAGTTAGCGCCCCAGATACGCAGTATTTT.

The genes are TRBV7-6 and TRBJ1-1; 9 nucleotides line up with TRBD1. The CDR3 covers 15 residues. The V and J ends lost 5 bases and 1 base, in that order; junction bases with no gene match: 5. Germline values: CDR1 SGHVS, CDR2 FNYEAQ. CDR3 bases: TGTGCCAGCAGCCAGAGGACAGGGGCGAACACTGAAGCTTTCTTT. Amino acid sequence: CASSQRTGANTEAFF.

The rearrangement joins TRBV11-2 to TRBJ2-2, with a tentative D call TRBD2 (6 bases). The V gene's germline CDR1 is SGHAT and CDR2 FQNNGV. CDR3 length equals 13 residues. The ends were cut back, 9 bases at V and 8 bases at J, with 16 bases in the middle. For the CDR3, the DNA is TGTGCCAGTTTAATCATAGGAGGGGGGGAGCTGTTTTTT. Translation gives CASLIIGGGELFF.

This chain uses TRBV5-5 with TRBJ2-6; tentative D call: TRBD2 (6 bases). CDR1 and CDR2 (germline): SGHKS, YYEKEE (reference sequence). The CDR3 runs 17 residues. The V end lost 2 bases, the J end lost 2 bases, and 14 bases lay between the germline ends. CDR3 sequence: CASSFSGRDAGANVLTF. DNA for the CDR3: TGTGCCAGCAGCTTTAGCGGCAGGGACGCTGGGGCCAACGTCCTGACTTTC.

There are a few counts of this clone. The chain joins TRBV27 to TRBJ1-2, with 9 bases identical to TRBD1. Germline lookup yields CDR1 MNHEY and CDR2 SMNVEV (reference sequence). V trimming: 2 bases; J trimming: 4 bases; junction bases outside the gene matches: 5. This CDR3 comprises 15 residues. CDR3 loop: CASSLTGGYVYGYTF. The CDR3 DNA is TGTGCCAGCAGTTTAACAGGGGGCTACGTCTATGGCTACACCTTC.

A few counts support this clone. The rearrangement uses TRBV7-2 and TRBJ2-1, with TRBD1 identical over 7 bases. V shed 4 bases and J 8 bases; nucleotides not matched to a gene: 5. Germline loops: CDR1 SGHTA, CDR2 FQGNSA. The CDR3 contains 13 residues. In DNA form, the CDR3 reads TGTGCCAGCAGCTCCGACAGGGCCTATGAGCAGTTCTTC. It specifies CASSSDRAYEQFF. Supplemented by reference TRBV7-2 and TRBJ2-1, the full variable domain reads GAGVSQSPSNKVTEKGKDVELRCDPISGHTALYWYRQSLGQGLEFLIYFQGNSAPDKSGLPSDRFSAERTGGSVSTLTIQRTQQEDSAVYLCASSSDRAYEQFFGPGTRLTVL.

The rearrangement links TRBV7-9 to TRBJ2-7; 10 bases match TRBD2. CDR1 is SEHNR and CDR2 is FQNEAQ in the germline V gene (reference sequence). V shed 4 bases, J shed 0 bases, and the junction held 3 bases outside the gene matches. The CDR3 runs 15 residues. In DNA form, the CDR3 reads TGTGCCAGCAGCTCGGGACTAGCGACCTCCTACGAGCAGTACTTC. It translates to CASSSGLATSYEQYF.

The chain combines TRBV3-1 (or the pseudogene TRBV3-2) with TRBJ1-2, with a tentative D call TRBD1 (6 bases). The CDR3 length is 16 residues. Germline-derived CDR1 and CDR2 are LGHDT and YNNKEL (reference sequence). Trimming took 0 bases from V and 2 from J, leaving 13 bases between them. CDR3 residues: CASSQDSKGGNYGYTF. The CDR3 region has the DNA TGTGCCAGCAGCCAAGATAGTAAGGGGGGGAACTATGGCTACACCTTC.